This T cell receptor (beta chain) comes out of a study of cytomegalovirus exposure and HLA in healthy donors. Study background: Earlier, 180 million or so T cells were analyzed, and about 120 million unique TCR beta sequences were found among them. Among the roughly 430 genotyped donors, 70% to 85% were placed in the Caucasian-associated ancestry cluster.

Study-wide results and caveats: Sequencing likely produced, as an artifact, a cluster of highly shared sequence variants.

For this clone: Antigen unknown.

The length of the CDR3 is 18 residues. Looked up from germline, CDR1 is LNHNV and CDR2 is YYDKDF (reference sequence). Trimming took 0 bases from V and 5 from J; bases not matched to a gene: 12. Both 60 Vbeta primers and 13 Jbeta primers went into the PCR. Clones were read by immunoSEQ multiplex PCR, and TCRdb kept only the in-frame ones, dropping some. The table records 150,000 or so clones, more than 60% of them present only once. The material sequenced was PBMCs. The receptor was derived from a woman between 35 and 50 years old in good health and CMV-seropositive. The chain recombines TRBV15 with TRBJ1-2; 10 bases align to TRBD1. The CDR3 spells CATSRDWVWTGGGYGYTF. The CDR3 DNA sequence: TGTGCCACCAGCAGAGATTGGGTTTGGACAGGGGGGGGGTATGGCTACACCTTC.